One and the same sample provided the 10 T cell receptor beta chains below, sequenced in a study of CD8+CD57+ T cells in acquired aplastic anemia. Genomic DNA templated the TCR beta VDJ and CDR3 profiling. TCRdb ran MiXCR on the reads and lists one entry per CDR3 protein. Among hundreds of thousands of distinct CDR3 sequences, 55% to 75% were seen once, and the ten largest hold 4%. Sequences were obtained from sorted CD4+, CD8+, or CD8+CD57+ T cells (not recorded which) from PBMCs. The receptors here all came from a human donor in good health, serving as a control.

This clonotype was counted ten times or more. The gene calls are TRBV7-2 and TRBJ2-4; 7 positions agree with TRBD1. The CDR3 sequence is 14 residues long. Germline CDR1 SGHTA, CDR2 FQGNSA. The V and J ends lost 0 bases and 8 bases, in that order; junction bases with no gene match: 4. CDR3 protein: CASSLATGAHIQYF. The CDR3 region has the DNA TGTGCCAGCAGCTTAGCAACAGGGGCGCACATTCAGTACTTC.

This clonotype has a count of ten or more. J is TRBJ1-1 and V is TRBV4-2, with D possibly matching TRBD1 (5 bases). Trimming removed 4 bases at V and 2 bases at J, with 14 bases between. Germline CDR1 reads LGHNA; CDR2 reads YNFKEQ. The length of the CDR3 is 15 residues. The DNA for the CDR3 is TGTGCCAGCAGCCCAGGGACGGGGGGAAACACTGAAGCTTTCTTT. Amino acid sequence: CASSPGTGGNTEAFF.

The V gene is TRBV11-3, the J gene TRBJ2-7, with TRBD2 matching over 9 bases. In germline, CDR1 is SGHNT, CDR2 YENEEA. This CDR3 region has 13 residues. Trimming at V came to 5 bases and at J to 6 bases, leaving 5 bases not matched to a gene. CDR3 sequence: CASSRTSASEQYF. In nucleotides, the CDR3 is TGTGCCAGCAGCCGGACTAGCGCTAGCGAGCAGTACTTC.

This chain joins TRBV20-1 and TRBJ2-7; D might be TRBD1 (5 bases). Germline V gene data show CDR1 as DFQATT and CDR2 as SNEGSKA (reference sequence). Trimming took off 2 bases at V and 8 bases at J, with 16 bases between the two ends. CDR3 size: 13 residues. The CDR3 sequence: CSARRFLPDKQYF. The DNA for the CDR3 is TGCAGTGCTAGAAGGTTCCTCCCGGACAAGCAGTACTTC.

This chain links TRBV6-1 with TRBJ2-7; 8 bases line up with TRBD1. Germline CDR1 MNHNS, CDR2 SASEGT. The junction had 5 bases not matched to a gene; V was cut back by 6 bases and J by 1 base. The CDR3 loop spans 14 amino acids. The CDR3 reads CASRDTGGSYEQYF. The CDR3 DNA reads TGTGCCAGCAGGGACACAGGGGGTTCCTACGAGCAGTACTTC.

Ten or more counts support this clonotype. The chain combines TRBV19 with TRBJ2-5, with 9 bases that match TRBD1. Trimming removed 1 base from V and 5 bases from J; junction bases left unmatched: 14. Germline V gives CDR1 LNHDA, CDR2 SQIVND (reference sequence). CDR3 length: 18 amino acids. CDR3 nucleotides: TGTGCCAGTAGTATAGTCACAGGGGGCGCGTTCATTCAGGAGACCCAGTACTTC. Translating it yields CASSIVTGGAFIQETQYF.

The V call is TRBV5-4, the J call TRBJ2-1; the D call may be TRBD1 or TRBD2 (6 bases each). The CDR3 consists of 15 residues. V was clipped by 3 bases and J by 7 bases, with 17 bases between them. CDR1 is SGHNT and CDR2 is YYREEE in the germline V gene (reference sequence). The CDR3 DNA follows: TGTGCCAGCAGCTGGGGGGCAGGATCCGAAAATGAGCAGTTCTTC. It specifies CASSWGAGSENEQFF.

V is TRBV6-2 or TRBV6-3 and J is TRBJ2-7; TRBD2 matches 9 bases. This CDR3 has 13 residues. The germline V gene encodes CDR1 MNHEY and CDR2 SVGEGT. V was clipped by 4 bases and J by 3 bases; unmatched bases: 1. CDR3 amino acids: CASSLAGVYEQYF. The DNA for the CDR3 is TGTGCCAGCAGTTTAGCGGGGGTCTACGAGCAGTACTTC.

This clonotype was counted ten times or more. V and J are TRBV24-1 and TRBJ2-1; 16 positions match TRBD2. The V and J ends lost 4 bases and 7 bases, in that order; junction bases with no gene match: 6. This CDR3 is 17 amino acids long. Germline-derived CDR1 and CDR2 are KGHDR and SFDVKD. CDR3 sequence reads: CATSDVGLAGGKNEQFF. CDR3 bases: TGTGCCACCAGTGACGTGGGACTAGCGGGGGGGAAGAATGAGCAGTTCTTC.

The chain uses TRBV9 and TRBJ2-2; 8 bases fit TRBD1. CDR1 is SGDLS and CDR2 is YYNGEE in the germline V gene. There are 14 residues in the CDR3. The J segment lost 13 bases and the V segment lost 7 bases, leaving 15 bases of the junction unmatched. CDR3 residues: CASLRGPSTETLFF. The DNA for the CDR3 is TGTGCCAGCCTCAGGGGGCCTAGCACAGAGACGCTGTTTTTT.